This TCR beta chain is drawn from a study of technical replicates of blood from several donors. Measured with immunoSEQ multiplex PCR; TCRdb has only the in-frame clones, and not every one. The repertoire holds tens of thousands of clones, about 96% seen once, with 0.36% in the top ten. Trimming at V came to 8 bases and at J to 8 bases, leaving 10 bases not matched to a gene. Germline-derived CDR1 and CDR2 are WNHNN and SYGVQD (reference sequence). The CDR3 extends over 13 amino acids. V gene TRBV10-1 combines with J gene TRBJ1-2, with 8 bases that match TRBD1. Sequenced: T cells isolated from PBMCs. This clonotype was obtained from a human donor in good health. CDR3 loop: CASANQGAKGYTF. The CDR3, as DNA: TGCGCCAGCGCCAACCAGGGGGCGAAGGGCTACACCTTC.